Below, 9 T cell receptor beta chains from the same sample are listed, as sequenced in a study of blood T cell repertoires in COVID-19. Some clones are missing from TCRdb's copy, which holds only in-frame ones; the method was immunoSEQ multiplex PCR. The table records around 360,000 clones, about 89% of them present only once. Source material: PBMCs or T cells enriched from blood (not recorded which). These receptors were collected from a man aged 35-49 years in a cohort exposed to, infected with or recovered from COVID-19 (not recorded which).

The rearrangement links TRBV6-5 to TRBJ1-1, with 8 bases aligning to TRBD1. V dropped 6 bases and J dropped 5; count of bases not matched to a gene: 5. The CDR3 length is 13 residues. From germline, CDR1 is MNHEY and CDR2 SVGAGI. In nucleotides, the CDR3 is TGTGCCAGCAGCTCTGACAGGGGAACTGAAGCTTTCTTT. This translates into CASSSDRGTEAFF.

The chain couples TRBV5-4 to TRBJ2-7, with 8 bases identical to TRBD1. Per the germline V gene, CDR1 is SGHNT and CDR2 is YYREEE (reference sequence). There are 15 residues in the CDR3. The V and J ends lost 0 bases and 3 bases, in that order; junction bases with no gene match: 5. CDR3 amino acids: CASSLVATGDYEQYF. CDR3 nucleotides: TGTGCCAGCAGCTTGGTCGCGACAGGGGACTACGAGCAGTACTTC.

The J gene is TRBJ2-3, the V gene TRBV5-5; 11 nucleotides match TRBD1. Germline-derived CDR1 and CDR2 are SGHKS and YYEKEE (reference sequence). Trimming took 5 bases from V and 6 from J; bases not matched to a gene: 11. The CDR3 covers 16 residues. The CDR3 here is CASRPTPGQGVDTQYF. The CDR3 DNA reads as TGTGCCAGCAGGCCCACTCCGGGACAGGGGGTCGATACGCAGTATTTT.

This sequence joins TRBV4-2 and TRBJ2-7; 10 positions agree with TRBD1. The CDR3 sequence is 14 residues long. Unmatched junction bases numbered 3, after V lost 1 base and J lost 6 bases. Germline-derived CDR1 and CDR2 are LGHNA and YNFKEQ. The CDR3 spells CASSQGQGAFEQYF. CDR3 DNA sequence: TGTGCCAGCAGCCAAGGACAGGGGGCTTTCGAGCAGTACTTC.

This chain links TRBV6-5 with TRBJ1-6; TRBD1 agrees at 9 bases. The CDR3 is 15 amino acids. Germline lookup yields CDR1 MNHEY and CDR2 SVGAGI. V was clipped by 3 bases and J by 7 bases; unmatched bases: 4. The DNA for the CDR3 is TGTGCCAGCAGTTATTCACAGGGGGCGAATTCACCCCTCCACTTT. As protein: CASSYSQGANSPLHF.

The chain recombines TRBV10-3 with TRBJ2-1, with 11 nucleotides matching TRBD1. The ends lost 6 bases at V and 10 bases at J; junction bases unmatched: 8. The V gene's germline CDR1 is ENHRY and CDR2 SYGVKD. The CDR3 has 14 residues. As DNA, the CDR3 is TGTGCCATCAGCACCGGGACAGGGGGTGAGGAGCAGTTCTTC. Amino acid sequence: CAISTGTGGEEQFF.

The genes are TRBV6-5 and TRBJ2-7; tentative D call: TRBD1 (5 bases). The V end lost 6 bases, the J end lost 5 bases, and 14 bases lay between the germline ends. Germline loops: CDR1 MNHEY, CDR2 SVGAGI. The CDR3 length is 13 residues. CDR3 in amino acids: CASSPRRADEQYF. In nucleotides, the CDR3 is TGTGCCAGCAGCCCCCGCAGGGCGGACGAGCAGTACTTC.

The rearrangement links TRBV7-9 to TRBJ1-2; 8 positions agree with TRBD1. Germline CDR1 and CDR2: SEHNR and FQNEAQ (reference sequence). Germline trimming cut 6 bases from V and 6 bases from J; bases unmatched to any gene: 6. CDR3 length: 13 residues. CDR3 protein: CASSFTGGHGYTF. In DNA form, the CDR3 reads TGTGCCAGCAGTTTTACAGGGGGTCATGGCTACACCTTC.

The chain joins TRBV7-2 to TRBJ1-5; 7 positions agree with TRBD1. V trimming: 5 bases; J trimming: 4 bases; junction bases outside the gene matches: 2. Germline V gene data show CDR1 as SGHTA and CDR2 as FQGNSA. The CDR3 is 13 amino acids. CDR3 residues: CASSRDRNQPQHF. Written as DNA, the CDR3 is TGTGCCAGCAGCCGGGACAGAAATCAGCCCCAGCATTTT.